The 5 T cell receptor beta chains reported below all come from one sample, sequenced in a study of T cell repertoires in cytomegalovirus infection. The antigens for these receptors are not known. From the reads, TCRdb called clonotypes with MiXCR, one entry per CDR3 protein. The sample yields approximately 910,000 distinct CDR3 sequences, around 32% seen once. The sequencing here drew on cultured CD8+ T cells from PBMCs, taken from culture after CMV antigen stimulation. The origin of the receptors is a human donor in good health (CMV status not recorded). Some clones in this sample may be carry-over from other donors' samples.

The rearrangement uses TRBV5-6 and TRBJ1-2; D call uncertain. The germline CDR1 and CDR2 sequences are SGHDT and YYEEEE. The ends were cut back, 5 bases at V and 8 bases at J, with 16 bases in the middle. The CDR3 is 13 amino acids. CDR3 in DNA: TGTGCCAGCAGGGCAGACGGTCCCTTCGGCTACACCTTC. This translates into CASRADGPFGYTF.

This clonotype was seen a few times. V is TRBV11-3 and J is TRBJ1-6, with a weak D call TRBD1 (5 bases). The germline V gene has CDR1 SGHNT and CDR2 YENEEA. V gave up 7 bases and J gave up 6 bases, with 13 bases separating them. This CDR3 is built from 14 residues. The CDR3 here is CASTPRGSNSPLHF. The DNA for the CDR3 is TGTGCCAGCACCCCCCGGGGGTCTAATTCACCCCTCCACTTT. The whole variable domain, filled in from reference TRBV11-3 and TRBJ1-6, reads EAGVVQSPRYKIIEKKQPVAFWCNPISGHNTLYWYLQNLGQGPELLIRYENEEAVDDSQLPKDRFSAERLKGVDSTLKIQPAELGDSAVYLCASTPRGSNSPLHFGNGTRLTVT.

The chain recombines TRBV6-6 with TRBJ1-1, with 7 bases lining up with TRBD1. V shed 7 bases, J shed 5 bases, and the junction held 16 bases outside the gene matches. This CDR3 has 16 amino acids. CDR1 and CDR2 from the germline V gene are MNHNY and SVGAGI (reference sequence). The CDR3 DNA is TGTGCCAGCACCCCCAACAGGGGCTGGGGGAGTACTGAAGCTTTCTTT. Residues: CASTPNRGWGSTEAFF.

This clonotype has just a few counts. The chain employs TRBV7-9 and TRBJ1-5, with D possibly being TRBD1 (6 bases). The CDR3 runs to 14 residues. Looked up from germline, CDR1 is SEHNR and CDR2 is FQNEAQ (reference sequence). Trimming removed 5 bases from V and 9 bases from J, with 17 bases in between. The DNA for the CDR3 is TGTGCCAGCAGCGCGGGGGCAGGACACACGCCCCAGCATTTT. Protein sequence: CASSAGAGHTPQHF.

The chain is built from TRBV15 and TRBJ1-4; D may be TRBD1 (5 bases). There are 16 residues in the CDR3. Germline CDR1 LNHNV, CDR2 YYDKDF (reference sequence). Trimming removed 4 bases at V and 8 bases at J, with 20 bases between. CDR3 sequence: CATSTAPGEGKEKLFF. The CDR3 nucleotides read TGTGCCACCAGCACAGCTCCGGGGGAGGGCAAAGAAAAACTGTTTTTT.